A single sample is the source of the 27 T cell receptor beta chains below, sequenced in a study of cytomegalovirus exposure and HLA in healthy donors. The PCR made use of 60 Vbeta and 13 Jbeta primers. Method: immunoSEQ multiplex PCR; TCRdb's copy keeps in-frame clones and lacks some. The sample has tens of thousands of clones, around 72% seen once; the top ten hold about 12%. The sample consisted of PBMCs. All receptors derive from a middle-aged woman in good health and CMV-seropositive.

This chain connects TRBV7-3 to TRBJ2-3; 15 bases match TRBD2. J lost 9 bases, V lost 4 bases, and 2 bases had no gene match. This CDR3 has 14 residues. Per germline, CDR1 SGHTA and CDR2 FQGTGA. The CDR3 DNA reads as TGTGCCAGCAGCTCCGGACTAGCGGGGGGGACGCAGTATTTT. Protein: CASSSGLAGGTQYF.

The chain recombines TRBV5-8 with TRBJ1-6; a possible D gene is TRBD1 (5 bases). The CDR3 covers 13 residues. Deletions cut 0 bases from V and 14 bases from J, with 12 bases between. The V gene's germline CDR1 is SGHTS and CDR2 YDEGEE. In DNA, the CDR3 is TGTGCCAGCAGCTTGGACGCAGGGCAGGCCCTCCACTTT. It specifies CASSLDAGQALHF.

This chain connects TRBV29-1 to TRBJ2-6; D is possibly TRBD1 (6 bases). CDR3 size: 16 residues. Between the trimmed V and J ends, which lost 4 bases and 1 base, there was a span of 14 bases. The germline V gene encodes CDR1 SQVTM and CDR2 ANQGSEA. DNA for the CDR3: TGCAGCGTTGGTAGGGACAAAATATCTGGGGCCAACGTCCTGACTTTC. Its protein product is CSVGRDKISGANVLTF.

The chain couples TRBV14 to TRBJ2-7; 8 positions match TRBD1. This CDR3 comprises 14 residues. The germline V gene has CDR1 SGHDN and CDR2 FVKESK. V dropped 4 bases and J dropped 3; count of bases not matched to a gene: 5. Here the CDR3 reads CASSPTGVFYEQYF. The CDR3 DNA reads as TGTGCCAGCAGCCCGACAGGGGTTTTCTACGAGCAGTACTTC.

The chain links TRBV7-3 to TRBJ2-1; possibly TRBD2 for D (6 bases). The V gene lost 2 bases and the J gene lost 3 bases, with 8 bases spanning the gap. The CDR3 runs 14 residues. Germline lookup yields CDR1 SGHTA and CDR2 FQGTGA. Written as DNA, the CDR3 is TGTGCCAGCAGCTTAGGGACTTTCTACAATGAGCAGTTCTTC. This encodes CASSLGTFYNEQFF.

This clone has just one count. The rearrangement links TRBV19 to TRBJ2-7; 10 bases map to TRBD1. The germline V gene encodes CDR1 LNHDA and CDR2 SQIVND (reference sequence). J was trimmed by 2 bases and V by 6 bases; bases with no gene match: 4. The CDR3 spans 14 residues. CDR3 DNA: TGTGCCAGTAGCGGGACAGGGGATGCCTACGAGCAGTACTTC. Residues: CASSGTGDAYEQYF. The entire variable domain, with the rest obtained from reference TRBV19 and TRBJ2-7, is as follows: DGGITQSPKYLFRKEGQNVTLSCEQNLNHDAMYWYRQDPGQGLRLIYYSQIVNDFQKGDIAEGYSVSREKKESFPLTVTSAQKNPTAFYLCASSGTGDAYEQYFGPGTRLTVT.

This chain uses TRBV5-1 with TRBJ2-3; 10 bases line up with TRBD2. The CDR3 contains 15 residues. Per germline, CDR1 SGHRS and CDR2 YFSETQ. V shed 4 bases, J shed 3 bases, and the junction held 5 bases outside the gene matches. Here the CDR3 reads CASSGAGGSTDTQYF. DNA of the CDR3: TGCGCCAGCAGCGGAGCGGGGGGGTCGACAGATACGCAGTATTTT. Based on the CDR3 plus reference TRBV5-1 and TRBJ2-3, the full variable domain is KAGVTQTPRYLIKTRGQQVTLSCSPISGHRSVSWYQQTPGQGLQFLFEYFSETQRNKGNFPGRFSGRQFSNSRSEMNVSTLELGDSALYLCASSGAGGSTDTQYFGPGTRLTVL.

This chain uses TRBV5-1 with TRBJ2-7; 7 bases line up with TRBD2. V lost 5 bases, J lost 2 bases, and 7 bases stayed unmatched. This CDR3 contains 14 residues. The germline V gene has CDR1 SGHRS and CDR2 YFSETQ. The DNA of the CDR3 is TGCGCCAGCAGACCGACTAGCCCAACCTACGAGCAGTACTTC. It codes for CASRPTSPTYEQYF.

The rearrangement joins TRBV4-1 to TRBJ1-4, with D perhaps TRBD1 (6 bases). V dropped 2 bases and J dropped 0 bases, with 16 bases sitting between them. The CDR3 has 18 residues. CDR1 and CDR2 from the germline V gene are MGHRA and YSYEKL. Here the CDR3 DNA reads TGCGCCAGCAGCCAACGACAGGTCCAAACTGCAACTAATGAAAAACTGTTTTTT. This codes for CASSQRQVQTATNEKLFF.

The chain recombines TRBV2 with TRBJ2-3; tentatively, D is TRBD2 (6 bases). The germline V gene encodes CDR1 SNHLY and CDR2 FYNNEI. The CDR3 sequence is 17 residues long. Trimming shortened V by 0 bases and J by 0 bases, and 13 bases separated the two germline ends. The CDR3, as DNA: TGTGCCAGCAGTGAAGCGCTTCGGGGGTTAAGCACAGATACGCAGTATTTT. Translation gives CASSEALRGLSTDTQYF. Looking up the rest from reference TRBV2 and TRBJ2-3 gives the full variable domain: EPEVTQTPSHQVTQMGQEVILRCVPISNHLYFYWYRQILGQKVEFLVSFYNNEISEKSEIFDDQFSVERPDGSNFTLKIRSTKLEDSAMYFCASSEALRGLSTDTQYFGPGTRLTVL.

The chain combines TRBV30 with TRBJ1-6, with D possibly being TRBD1 (6 bases). The V end was cut by 0 bases, the J end by 3 bases, with 9 bases between. The CDR3 extends over 15 amino acids. Germline V gene lookup returns CDR1 GTSNPN and CDR2 SVGIG (reference sequence). The CDR3 reads CAWSVLDSYNSPLHF. CDR3 sequence (DNA): TGTGCCTGGAGTGTCTTGGACAGCTATAATTCACCCCTCCACTTT.

The gene calls are TRBV5-4 and TRBJ1-2, with 9 bases identical to TRBD1. The length of the CDR3 is 16 residues. Germline V gives CDR1 SGHNT, CDR2 YYREEE (reference sequence). J gave up 6 bases and V 4 bases, and 13 bases lay outside the gene matches. Here the CDR3 DNA reads TGTGCCAGCAGCCCCAAAACTACAGGGGGCGCTAATGGCTACACCTTC. Its translation: CASSPKTTGGANGYTF.

The chain combines TRBV5-4 with TRBJ1-1, with 7 bases matching TRBD1. Trimming removed 0 bases from V and 3 bases from J; junction bases left unmatched: 2. The CDR3 has 14 residues. CDR1 SGHNT and CDR2 YYREEE come from the germline V gene (reference sequence). CDR3 protein: CASSLEGTDTEAFF. In DNA form, the CDR3 reads TGTGCCAGCAGCTTGGAAGGGACAGACACTGAAGCTTTCTTT. Together with reference TRBV5-4 and TRBJ1-1, the CDR3 gives the full variable domain: ETGVTQSPTHLIKTRGQQVTLRCSSQSGHNTVSWYQQALGQGPQFIFQYYREEENGRGNFPPRFSGLQFPNYSSELNVNALELDDSALYLCASSLEGTDTEAFFGQGTRLTVV.

This chain links TRBV7-8 with TRBJ1-5; TRBD1 matches 7 bases. Germline CDR1 reads SGHVS; CDR2 reads FQNEAQ. V was clipped by 4 bases and J by 6 bases; unmatched bases: 6. This CDR3 is built from 14 residues. This CDR3 reads CASSYGTEGQPQHF. Written as DNA, the CDR3 is TGTGCCAGCAGCTACGGGACAGAGGGTCAGCCCCAGCATTTT.

The J gene is TRBJ2-4, the V gene TRBV6-6; TRBD1 matches at 8 bases. Trimming at V came to 0 bases and at J to 8 bases, leaving 6 bases not matched to a gene. The CDR3 is 15 residues long. Germline V CDR1 and CDR2: MNHNY, SVGAGI (reference sequence). This CDR3 is CASSYSSDRGDIQYF. CDR3 sequence (DNA): TGTGCCAGCAGTTACTCGAGTGACAGGGGAGACATTCAGTACTTC.

This clone was counted only a few times. The J gene is TRBJ1-2, the V gene TRBV6-5, with D uncertain. The CDR3 consists of 12 residues. Germline V lookup: CDR1 MNHEY, CDR2 SVGAGI. The germline V and J ends were trimmed by 2 bases and 5 bases, with 6 bases remaining between them. The CDR3 reads CASSYRGYGYTF. CDR3 nucleotide sequence: TGTGCCAGCAGTTACCGAGGGTATGGCTACACCTTC.

The gene calls are TRBV29-1 and TRBJ1-1, with D possibly matching TRBD1 (5 bases). The germline V gene encodes CDR1 SQVTM and CDR2 ANQGSEA. The V end lost 8 bases, the J end lost 1 base, and 20 bases lay between the germline ends. This CDR3 spans 15 amino acids. This chain's CDR3 is CSTVVTGGPNTEAFF. The CDR3 DNA sequence: TGCAGCACTGTAGTGACGGGGGGACCGAACACTGAAGCTTTCTTT. Complete variable domain (other parts from reference TRBV29-1 and TRBJ1-1): SAVISQKPSRDICQRGTSLTIQCQVDSQVTMMFWYRQQPGQSLTLIATANQGSEATYESGFVIDKFPISRPNLTFSTLTVSNMSPEDSSIYLCSTVVTGGPNTEAFFGQGTRLTVV.

The gene calls are TRBV5-1 and TRBJ1-1; TRBD1 might be the D (6 bases). This CDR3 spans 14 amino acids. Germline loops: CDR1 SGHRS, CDR2 YFSETQ. V dropped 7 bases and J dropped 4 bases, with 17 bases sitting between them. CDR3 in amino acids: CASAGGGGGTEAFF. The DNA of the CDR3 is TGCGCCAGCGCTGGGGGGGGCGGGGGCACTGAAGCTTTCTTT.

The chain uses TRBV10-3 and TRBJ2-1; D perhaps matches TRBD2 (6 bases). The length of the CDR3 is 16 residues. Per the germline V gene, CDR1 is ENHRY and CDR2 is SYGVKD. With 0 bases removed from V and 5 bases from J, the gap between germline ends came to 14 bases. In DNA, the CDR3 is TGTGCCATCAGTGAGTCGGTTAGCGGACGAAACAATGAGCAGTTCTTC. This encodes CAISESVSGRNNEQFF.

The chain recombines TRBV6-5 with TRBJ2-7, with 8 nucleotides matching TRBD1. Germline V CDR1 and CDR2: MNHEY, SVGAGI. This CDR3 is 13 amino acids long. V lost 2 bases, J lost 6 bases, and 3 bases stayed unmatched. The CDR3 sequence: CASSYGTGPEQYF. In DNA form, the CDR3 reads TGTGCCAGCAGTTACGGGACAGGCCCCGAGCAGTACTTC.

This chain joins TRBV18 and TRBJ1-5, with D unresolved. Looked up from germline, CDR1 is KGHSH and CDR2 is LQKENI. The V end was cut by 3 bases, the J end by 0 bases, with 6 bases between. The CDR3 totals 14 residues. The DNA of the CDR3 is TGTGCCAGCTCACCCGGGAATAGCAATCAGCCCCAGCATTTT. It translates to CASSPGNSNQPQHF.

The V and J genes are TRBV30 and TRBJ2-3, with D tentatively TRBD1 (6 bases). The V end was cut by 0 bases, the J end by 2 bases, with 21 bases between. This CDR3 has 18 residues. Germline V gene sequence: CDR1 GTSNPN, CDR2 SVGIG (reference sequence). CDR3 coding DNA: TGTGCCTGGAGTGTACGTGGACAGCGAAAGTCCCACACAGATACGCAGTATTTT. Protein product: CAWSVRGQRKSHTDTQYF.

This chain links TRBV6-1 with TRBJ1-2; the D is unclear. V lost 6 bases to trimming and J lost 5 bases, with 19 bases between them. CDR1 is MNHNS and CDR2 is SASEGT in the germline V gene. This CDR3 contains 15 residues. The CDR3 sequence is CASSSNLGSRYGYTF. CDR3 nucleotides: TGTGCCAGCAGCTCGAATTTGGGGAGCAGGTATGGCTACACCTTC.

The V gene is TRBV19, the J gene TRBJ2-1; D possibly corresponds to TRBD2 (5 bases). Deletions cut 10 bases from V and 0 bases from J, with 16 bases between. CDR1 and CDR2 from the germline V gene are LNHDA and SQIVND (reference sequence). The CDR3 spans 15 residues. CDR3 DNA: TGTGCCACCTCTTACTCGGGGAGCTCCTACAATGAGCAGTTCTTC. Protein product: CATSYSGSSYNEQFF.

This chain joins TRBV27 and TRBJ2-7; D unresolved. Germline V gene data show CDR1 as MNHEY and CDR2 as SMNVEV (reference sequence). This CDR3 has 16 amino acids. V was clipped by 4 bases and J by 2 bases, with 18 bases between them. The CDR3, as DNA: TGTGCCAGCAGTTCATGGTTGACACTCCCCGCCTACGAGCAGTACTTC. This gives the protein CASSSWLTLPAYEQYF.

The chain combines TRBV29-1 with TRBJ2-7; D not certain. The V end was cut by 2 bases, the J end by 2 bases, with 16 bases between. The CDR3 is 15 amino acids. Per the germline V gene, CDR1 is SQVTM and CDR2 is ANQGSEA. CDR3 sequence: CSVEMVSVIPYEQYF. The CDR3 DNA sequence: TGCAGCGTTGAAATGGTCTCAGTTATTCCCTACGAGCAGTACTTC.

A few counts support this clone. The chain couples TRBV10-3 to TRBJ2-3; 9 bases align to TRBD2. The CDR3 has 16 amino acids. Germline loops: CDR1 ENHRY, CDR2 SYGVKD. Trimming removed 0 bases from V and 4 bases from J; junction bases left unmatched: 5. The CDR3 DNA is TGTGCCATCAGTGAGTCCTGGGTAGCGGGGGCAGATACGCAGTATTTT. This encodes CAISESWVAGADTQYF.